This T cell receptor (beta chain) comes out of a study of identical twins. This clonotype has ten or more counts. Its antigen is as yet unknown. The CDR3 extends over 16 amino acids. Germline assignment: CDR1 SGHVS and CDR2 FQNEAQ. The germline V and J ends were trimmed by 1 base and 5 bases, with 16 bases remaining between them. In every case, the donor was a healthy Caucasian. Study results and caveats: Cross-sectional statistical analysis was relied on for the conclusions, without the same donors being followed.

Using its own MiXCR run on the 5' RACE reads, TCRdb lists one record per CDR3 protein. This table holds around 480,000 distinct CDR3 sequences, more than 13% found once. This sample was shared with a second study, whose subject was yellow fever vaccine responses in identical twins.

The source material was CD4+ T cells sorted from blood. V usage is TRBV7-8 and J usage is TRBJ2-3; D ambiguous. The sequence was obtained from a woman between 18 and 29 years old in good health. CDR3 in amino acids: CASSLGQGPAGDTQYF. The CDR3, as DNA: TGTGCCAGCAGCTTAGGTCAAGGGCCGGCCGGAGATACGCAGTATTTT.